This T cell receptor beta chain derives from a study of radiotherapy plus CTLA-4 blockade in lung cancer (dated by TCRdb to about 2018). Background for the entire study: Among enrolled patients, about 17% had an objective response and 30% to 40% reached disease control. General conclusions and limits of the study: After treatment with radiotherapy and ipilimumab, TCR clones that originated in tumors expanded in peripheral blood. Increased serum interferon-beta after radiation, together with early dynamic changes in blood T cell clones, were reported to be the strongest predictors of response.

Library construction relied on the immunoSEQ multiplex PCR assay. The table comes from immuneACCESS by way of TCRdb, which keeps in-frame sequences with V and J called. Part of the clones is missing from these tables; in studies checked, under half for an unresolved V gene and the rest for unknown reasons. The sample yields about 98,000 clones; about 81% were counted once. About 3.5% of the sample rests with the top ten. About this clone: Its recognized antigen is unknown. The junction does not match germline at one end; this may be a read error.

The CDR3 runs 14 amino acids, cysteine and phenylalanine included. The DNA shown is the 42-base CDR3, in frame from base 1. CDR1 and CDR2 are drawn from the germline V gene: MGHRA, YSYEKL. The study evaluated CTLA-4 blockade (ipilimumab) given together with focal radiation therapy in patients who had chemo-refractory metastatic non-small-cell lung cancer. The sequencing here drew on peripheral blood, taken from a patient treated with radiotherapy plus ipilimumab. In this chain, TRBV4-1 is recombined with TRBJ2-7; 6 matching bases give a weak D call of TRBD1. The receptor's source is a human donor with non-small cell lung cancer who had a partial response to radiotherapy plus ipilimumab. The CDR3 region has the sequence CARTVNGRSYEQYF. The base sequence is TGTGCCAGGACAGTAAACGGACGGTCTTACGAGCAGTACTTC.